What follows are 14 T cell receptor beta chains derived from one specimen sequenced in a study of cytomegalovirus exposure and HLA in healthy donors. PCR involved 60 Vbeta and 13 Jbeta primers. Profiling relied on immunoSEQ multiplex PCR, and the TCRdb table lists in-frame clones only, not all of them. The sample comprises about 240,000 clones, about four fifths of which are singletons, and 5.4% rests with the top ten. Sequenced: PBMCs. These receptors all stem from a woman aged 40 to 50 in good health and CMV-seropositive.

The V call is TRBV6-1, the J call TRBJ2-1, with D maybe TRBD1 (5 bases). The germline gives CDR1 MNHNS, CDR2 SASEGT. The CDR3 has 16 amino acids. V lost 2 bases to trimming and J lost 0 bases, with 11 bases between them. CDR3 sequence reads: CASSELGRSSYNEQFF. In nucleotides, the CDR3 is TGTGCCAGCAGTGAATTGGGGCGAAGCTCCTACAATGAGCAGTTCTTC.

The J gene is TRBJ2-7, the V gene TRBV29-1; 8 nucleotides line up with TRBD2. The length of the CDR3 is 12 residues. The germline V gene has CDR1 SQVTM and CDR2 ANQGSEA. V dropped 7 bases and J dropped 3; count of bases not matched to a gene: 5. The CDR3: CSAGAGVYEQYF. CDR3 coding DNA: TGCAGCGCTGGAGCGGGGGTCTACGAGCAGTACTTC.

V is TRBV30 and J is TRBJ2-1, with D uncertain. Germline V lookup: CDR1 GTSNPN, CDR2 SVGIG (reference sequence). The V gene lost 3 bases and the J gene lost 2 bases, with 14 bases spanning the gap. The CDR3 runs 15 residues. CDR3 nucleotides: TGTGCCTGGAGCGTAATTAGCCGTACCTACAATGAGCAGTTCTTC. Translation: CAWSVISRTYNEQFF.

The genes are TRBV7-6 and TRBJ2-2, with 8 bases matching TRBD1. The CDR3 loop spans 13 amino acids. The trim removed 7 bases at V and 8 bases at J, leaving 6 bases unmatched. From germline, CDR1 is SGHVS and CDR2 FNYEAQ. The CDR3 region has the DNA TGTGCCAGCACGCCAGGGGGCTGGGGGGAGCTGTTTTTT. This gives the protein CASTPGGWGELFF.

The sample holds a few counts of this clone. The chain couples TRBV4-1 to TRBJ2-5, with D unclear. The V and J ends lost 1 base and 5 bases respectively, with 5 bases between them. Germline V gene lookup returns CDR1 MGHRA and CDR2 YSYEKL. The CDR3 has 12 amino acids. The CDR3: CASSQALETQYF. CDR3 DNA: TGCGCCAGCAGCCAAGCCTTGGAGACCCAGTACTTC.

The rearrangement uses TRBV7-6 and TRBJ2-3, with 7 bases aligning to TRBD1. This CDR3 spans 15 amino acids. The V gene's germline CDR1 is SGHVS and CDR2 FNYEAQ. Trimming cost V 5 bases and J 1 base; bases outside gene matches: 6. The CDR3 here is CASSAGQGGTDTQYF. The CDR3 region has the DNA TGTGCCAGCAGCGCGGGCCAGGGGGGCACAGATACGCAGTATTTT.

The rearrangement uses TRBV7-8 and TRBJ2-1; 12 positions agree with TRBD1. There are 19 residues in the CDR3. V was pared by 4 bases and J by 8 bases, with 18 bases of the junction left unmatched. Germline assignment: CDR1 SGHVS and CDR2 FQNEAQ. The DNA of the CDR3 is TGTGCCAGCAGCTGGGACAGGGGGCAAGCGGGAGCCCCTGGGGATGAGCAGTTCTTC. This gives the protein CASSWDRGQAGAPGDEQFF.

The CDR3 DNA follows: TGTGCCAGCAGCTTTGACAACAATCAGCCCCAGCATTTT. It specifies CASSFDNNQPQHF. The chain carries TRBV5-4 and TRBJ1-5, with D hard to call. The CDR3 spans 13 residues. Trimming left V 2 bases short and J 3 bases short, with 6 bases between. Germline CDR1 is SGHNT and CDR2 is YYREEE (reference sequence).

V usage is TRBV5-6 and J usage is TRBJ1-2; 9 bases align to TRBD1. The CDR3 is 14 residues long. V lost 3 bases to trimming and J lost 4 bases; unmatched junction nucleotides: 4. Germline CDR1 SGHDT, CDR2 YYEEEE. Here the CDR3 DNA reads TGTGCCAGCAGCTCCGGGACAGGGATCTATGGCTACACCTTC. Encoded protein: CASSSGTGIYGYTF. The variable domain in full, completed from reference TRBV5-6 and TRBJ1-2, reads DAGVTQSPTHLIKTRGQQVTLRCSPKSGHDTVSWYQQALGQGPQFIFQYYEEEERQRGNFPDRFSGHQFPNYSSELNVNALLLGDSALYLCASSSGTGIYGYTFGSGTRLTVV.

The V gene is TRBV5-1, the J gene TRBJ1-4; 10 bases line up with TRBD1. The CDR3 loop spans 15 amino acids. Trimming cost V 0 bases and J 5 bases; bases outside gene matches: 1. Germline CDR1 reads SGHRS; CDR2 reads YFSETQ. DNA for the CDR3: TGCGCCAGCAGCTTGGGGGACAGGGGAAATGAAAAACTGTTTTTT. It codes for CASSLGDRGNEKLFF.

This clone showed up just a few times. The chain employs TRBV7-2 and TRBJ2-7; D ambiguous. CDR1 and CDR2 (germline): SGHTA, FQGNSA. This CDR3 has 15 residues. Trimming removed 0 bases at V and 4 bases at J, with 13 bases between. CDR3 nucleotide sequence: TGTGCCAGCAGCTTAGCGGGCCAAAAAATATACGAGCAGTACTTC. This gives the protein CASSLAGQKIYEQYF.

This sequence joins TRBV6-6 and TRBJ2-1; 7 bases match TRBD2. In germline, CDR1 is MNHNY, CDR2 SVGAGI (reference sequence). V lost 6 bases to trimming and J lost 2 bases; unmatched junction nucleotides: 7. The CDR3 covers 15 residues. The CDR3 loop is CASSQDRGAYNEQFF. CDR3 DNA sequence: TGTGCCAGCAGCCAGGACCGGGGGGCCTACAATGAGCAGTTCTTC.

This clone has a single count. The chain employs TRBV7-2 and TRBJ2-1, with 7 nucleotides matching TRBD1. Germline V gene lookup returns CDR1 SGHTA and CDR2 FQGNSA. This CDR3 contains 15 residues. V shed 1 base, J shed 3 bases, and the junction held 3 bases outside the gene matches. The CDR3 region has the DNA TGTGCCAGCAGCTTAGTAGGGACAGACTACAATGAGCAGTTCTTC. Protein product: CASSLVGTDYNEQFF.

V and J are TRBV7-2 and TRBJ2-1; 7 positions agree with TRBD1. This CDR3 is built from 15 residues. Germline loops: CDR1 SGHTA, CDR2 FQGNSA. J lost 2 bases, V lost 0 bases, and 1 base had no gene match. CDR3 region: CASSLAGQTYNEQFF. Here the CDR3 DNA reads TGTGCCAGCAGCTTAGCGGGACAGACCTACAATGAGCAGTTCTTC.